Sequencing of this TCR beta chain was carried out in a study of shared clonotypes between healthy human individuals (dated by TCRdb to 2018 to 2021). At the level of the whole study: A few men and a couple of women, aged 18 to 49 years, made up the cohort. Per donor, three plates each were used for CD4 naive and CD4 memory, two for CD8 naive, and one for CD8 memory. To estimate repertoire size and how much clonotypes are shared between individuals, the study performed deep sequencing of blood TCR repertoires from about 5 healthy adults. Different laboratories and diverse techniques were used to prepare libraries and sequence TCR repertoires, to increase sequencing depth and limit assay-specific biases. Per donor, leukapheresis produced somewhere between about 0.9 and 9 billion PBMCs.

The CDR3 numbers 14 residues from cysteine through phenylalanine. This entry keeps only the CDR3 DNA: 42 bases, framed from base 1. Reading the germline V gene gives CDR1 SGHAT and CDR2 FQNNGV. V has 5 bases trimmed and J has 4 bases trimmed; junction bases matching no gene number 5. The donors were healthy, HIV-negative adults who had no recently reported acute infections or vaccinations. All donors were Caucasian adults living in Nashville, Tennessee, USA. CD4+ T cells were enriched through magnetic negative selection, after which naive cells were positively selected on CD45RA and the remaining negative fraction served as the memory subset. Blood was collected by leukapheresis, and PBMCs were isolated by Ficoll-Histopaque density gradient centrifugation and then cryopreserved in liquid nitrogen vapor phase. Analytical flow cytometry was used to check the purity and quantity of each magnetically sorted T cell population. Genomic DNA was isolated from every sorted fraction and measured by UV absorbance on a Nanodrop 2000c.

A remark on this clone: Its antigen remains unidentified. The sample holds no much larger clone one base away, and base qualities are not on file.

Results the study describes overall, beyond this receptor: Compared with non-shared clonotypes, clonotypes shared by all four sorted-subset donors had higher generation probabilities. Naive subsets generally had larger estimated clonotype richness than memory subsets. Sampling was limited to blood, and TCR repertoires in tissue likely differ from TCR repertoires in blood. Based on pairwise subsampling, the degree of clonotype sharing among donors was expected to be affected by sequencing depth. Even with the large sequencing depth, rarefaction of the sorted-subset datasets indicated that sequencing was incomplete. Around 5% of naive CD4, 3.5% of naive CD8, approximately 2% of memory CD4, and about 0.4% of memory CD8 clonotypes were shared across a few donors. Because the study included a small number of donors, the genetic and exposure-history diversity represented was limited.

Using the deep immunoSEQ assay, multiplex PCR amplified TCR CDR3 regions from genomic DNA. Extracted genomic DNA from each cell subset was spread evenly across all wells of several immunoSEQ 96-well plates, with each plate serving as a replicate. For sorted subsets, each replicate PCR was loaded with roughly 190 ng genomic DNA, equivalent to about 30,000 T cell genomes. Purified libraries were quantified with a Qubit 3.0 fluorometer, sized on a Bioanalyzer 2100, and re-quantified with the KAPA Library Quantification kit. Each immunoSEQ 96-well plate was sequenced on its own single-read 150-cycle Illumina NextSeq 550 flow cell. Per the authors' processing: Because only junctional sequences without quality scores were contained in the immunoSEQ output, filtering matching that applied to full-length reads could not be performed. To assign V/J genes and CDR3, sequences were annotated using PyIR, a Python wrapper for IgBLAST v1.9, with IMGT germline references. Reads were filtered out if the reads had weak V/J assignments (E-value above 1e-6), no CDR3, stop codons, out-of-frame junctions, or ambiguous translated residues. V3J clonotypes were defined by identical inferred V gene, J gene, and CDR3 amino acid sequence. To compute the percentage overlap between repertoires, the number of shared unique clonotypes was divided by the size of the smaller repertoire. Repertoire richness was assessed with RTK rarefaction, the Chao1 estimator, and Recon v2.1 estimates of unobserved clonotypes. OLGA was used to compute generation probabilities for all TCRbeta clonotypes that the gDNA method yielded from four donors. TCRdb's version of the immuneACCESS table is confined to in-frame rearrangements and falls short of the full clone set. An unresolved V gene accounts for under half of the shortfall where checked; the remainder is of unknown origin. V and J calls plus clone size are reproduced from that table; the DNA served to infer D and trimming. In all, the sample holds roughly 1,500,000 clones, and around 98% of those were seen once. Roughly 0.45% of the sample rests with the top ten.

The V and J genes are TRBV11-2 and TRBJ2-5; the junction holds 9 bases that match TRBD2. Sequencing was done on a sample of naive CD4+ T cells sorted from blood. The cell subset or site label for this specimen denotes: CD45RA+ positively selected. The TCR sequence derives from a man aged 25-40 years in good health. The DNA sequence is given as TGTGCCAGCAGCCGGATAGCGGGAGTAGAGACCCAGTACTTC. Translated, this is CASSRIAGVETQYF. Beyond the CDR3, the reference TRBV11-2 and TRBJ2-5 genes provide the residues; the full variable domain reads: EAGVAQSPRYKIIEKRQSVAFWCNPISGHATLYWYQQILGQGPKLLIQFQNNGVVDDSQLPKDRFSAERLKGVDSTLKIQPAKLEDSAVYLCASSRIAGVETQYFGPGTRLLVL.